The 23 T cell receptor beta chains below come from one sample, sequenced in a study of CD8 T cells in Susac syndrome. After extraction with the RNeasy kit, roughly 0.5 to 1 ug of the RNA was reverse transcribed using random hexamers. TCRdb analysed the immunoSEQ multiplex PCR reads with MiXCR anew, one entry per CDR3 protein. Among more than 150,000 distinct CDR3 sequences listed, approximately 94% were seen once. Sample: CD4+ T cells from PBMCs. All receptors derive from a human donor with Susac syndrome.

The chain uses TRBV6-5 and TRBJ2-3, with 11 bases aligning to TRBD1. V lost 7 bases, J lost 5 bases, and 5 bases stayed unmatched. The CDR3 covers 14 residues. CDR1 and CDR2 from the germline V gene are MNHEY and SVGAGI. CDR3 region: CASMGQGVLDTQYF. DNA for the CDR3: TGTGCCAGCATGGGACAGGGGGTATTAGATACGCAGTATTTT.

The chain couples TRBV7-2 to TRBJ1-6, with 9 bases that match TRBD1. With 5 bases clipped from V and 7 bases from J, the junction kept 15 bases outside the gene matches. Germline values: CDR1 SGHTA, CDR2 FQGNSA. The CDR3 loop spans 18 amino acids. DNA of the CDR3: TGTGCCAGCAGCACGCCTCCCGGGACAGGGATTGGGAATTCACCCCTCCACTTT. Translation gives CASSTPPGTGIGNSPLHF.

The V call is TRBV29-1, the J call TRBJ2-1; the D call may be TRBD1 or TRBD2 (6 bases each). Germline V CDR1 and CDR2: SQVTM, ANQGSEA. CDR3 size: 10 residues. The V gene lost 5 bases and the J gene lost 12 bases, with 11 bases spanning the gap. The CDR3 loop reads CSVSEGGQFF. In nucleotides, the CDR3 is TGCAGCGTTTCCGAGGGGGGGCAGTTCTTC.

The V call is TRBV3-1, the J call TRBJ2-1; D unresolved. The V and J ends lost 0 bases and 7 bases respectively, with 4 bases between them. CDR1 LGHDT and CDR2 YNNKEL come from the germline V gene (reference sequence). The CDR3 runs to 12 residues. The CDR3 DNA reads TGTGCCAGCAGCCAAGACAAGAATGAGCAGTTCTTC. This translates into CASSQDKNEQFF.

J is TRBJ2-1 and V is TRBV15, with D possibly TRBD2 on 6 matching bases. Between the trimmed V and J ends, which lost 5 bases and 4 bases, there was a span of 21 bases. Per germline, CDR1 LNHNV and CDR2 YYDKDF (reference sequence). This CDR3 is 17 amino acids long. The CDR3 sequence: CATSGYRKRGIYNEQFF. The CDR3 nucleotides read TGTGCCACCAGCGGATACAGAAAACGCGGGATATACAATGAGCAGTTCTTC. The full variable domain, its missing parts supplied by reference TRBV15 and TRBJ2-1, is DAMVIQNPRYQVTQFGKPVTLSCSQTLNHNVMYWYQQKSSQAPKLLFHYYDKDFNNEADTPDNFQSRRPNTSFCFLDIRSPGLGDTAMYLCATSGYRKRGIYNEQFFGPGTRLTVL.

The V gene is TRBV5-1, the J gene TRBJ2-7; 7 bases agree with TRBD1. Germline V gives CDR1 SGHRS, CDR2 YFSETQ. The CDR3 runs 15 residues. V dropped 6 bases and J dropped 2; count of bases not matched to a gene: 11. CDR3 residues: CASKDNRGATYEQYF. For the CDR3, the DNA is TGCGCCAGCAAAGATAACAGGGGAGCTACCTACGAGCAGTACTTC.

This chain connects TRBV29-1 to TRBJ2-2; D is unresolved. Trimming stripped 5 bases from V and 1 base from J, with 11 bases between. The CDR3 runs 14 residues. Looked up from germline, CDR1 is SQVTM and CDR2 is ANQGSEA. CDR3 nucleotide sequence: TGCAGCGTTAACGGGTACAAGAACACCGGGGAGCTGTTTTTT. This translates into CSVNGYKNTGELFF.

The gene calls are TRBV28 and TRBJ2-7; the D is unclear. Trimming left V 5 bases short and J 4 bases short, with 9 bases between. This CDR3 comprises 12 residues. Germline CDR1 is MDHEN and CDR2 is SYDVKM. In DNA form, the CDR3 reads TGTGCCAGCAGTGTCCAGTGGTACGAGCAGTACTTC. It yields the protein CASSVQWYEQYF.

CDR3 protein: CASSQDLGLAQYF. The CDR3 coding sequence is TGCGCCAGCAGCCAAGATCTTGGGTTGGCGCAGTATTTT. The genes are TRBV4-1 and TRBJ2-3, with D hard to call. Per the germline V gene, CDR1 is MGHRA and CDR2 is YSYEKL. Trimming removed 0 bases at V and 10 bases at J, with 11 bases between. This CDR3 comprises 13 residues.

This clonotype was observed a single time. The chain uses TRBV20-1 and TRBJ1-2; 7 bases agree with TRBD1. The CDR3 covers 14 residues. V dropped 6 bases and J dropped 4; count of bases not matched to a gene: 11. Germline V gene sequence: CDR1 DFQATT, CDR2 SNEGSKA (reference sequence). The CDR3 spells CSAYSRTGTYGYTF. CDR3 in DNA: TGCAGTGCGTACTCCAGGACAGGTACCTATGGCTACACCTTC.

CDR3 protein: CASNHKGGLAAYYNEQFF. The CDR3 DNA reads as TGTGCCAGCAACCATAAGGGGGGGCTAGCGGCCTACTACAATGAGCAGTTCTTC. The chain is built from TRBV25-1 and TRBJ2-1, with D possibly TRBD2 on 7 matching bases. The length of the CDR3 is 18 residues. CDR1 is MGHDK, CDR2 SYGVNS, per germline. V was pared by 7 bases and J by 3 bases, with 25 bases between.

The chain combines TRBV7-2 with TRBJ2-7; TRBD1 matches at 12 bases. CDR1 SGHTA and CDR2 FQGNSA come from the germline V gene. V shed 5 bases, J shed 4 bases, and the junction held 9 bases outside the gene matches. CDR3 length: 16 amino acids. The CDR3 DNA is TGTGCCAGCAGCCCACTAACGGGACAGGGGGCGTACGAGCAGTACTTC. Amino acid sequence: CASSPLTGQGAYEQYF. Filled out from reference TRBV7-2 and TRBJ2-7, the complete variable domain reads GAGVSQSPSNKVTEKGKDVELRCDPISGHTALYWYRQSLGQGLEFLIYFQGNSAPDKSGLPSDRFSAERTGGSVSTLTIQRTQQEDSAVYLCASSPLTGQGAYEQYFGPGTRLTVT.

The rearrangement joins TRBV29-1 to TRBJ2-7; D may be TRBD2 (5 bases). The V end was cut by 4 bases, the J end by 3 bases, with 10 bases between. From germline, CDR1 is SQVTM and CDR2 ANQGSEA. The CDR3 runs to 12 residues. The CDR3: CSVGIGGYEQYF. CDR3 nucleotide sequence: TGCAGCGTTGGGATAGGAGGCTACGAGCAGTACTTC.

This clonotype was detected only once. The chain has TRBV20-1 and TRBJ2-2; 7 nucleotides line up with TRBD1. V shed 6 bases, J shed 4 bases, and the junction held 8 bases outside the gene matches. CDR3 length: 14 residues. Germline V gene data show CDR1 as DFQATT and CDR2 as SNEGSKA (reference sequence). The CDR3 DNA follows: TGCAGTGCCCCGGGACAGTCGGCCACCGGGGAGCTGTTTTTT. Protein: CSAPGQSATGELFF.

The chain employs TRBV6-5 and TRBJ1-6; 8 nucleotides line up with TRBD1. Looked up from germline, CDR1 is MNHEY and CDR2 is SVGAGI. Trimming at V came to 4 bases and at J to 5 bases, leaving 7 bases not matched to a gene. The CDR3 consists of 16 residues. In nucleotides, the CDR3 is TGTGCCAGCAGTTTGCCCAGGGGGCCGGATAATTCACCCCTCCACTTT. It yields the protein CASSLPRGPDNSPLHF.

The chain employs TRBV30 and TRBJ2-7, with D maybe TRBD2 (6 bases). Trimming pared 3 bases from V and 2 bases from J, leaving 8 bases between. The V gene's germline CDR1 is GTSNPN and CDR2 SVGIG (reference sequence). The CDR3 length is 12 residues. CDR3: CAWRRTTYEQYF. CDR3 DNA sequence: TGTGCCTGGAGAAGGACTACCTACGAGCAGTACTTC.

This clonotype was observed once. This chain connects TRBV3-1 to TRBJ2-5; D uncertain. Trimming stripped 1 base from V and 10 bases from J, with 16 bases between. CDR1 is LGHDT, CDR2 YNNKEL, per germline (reference sequence). The CDR3 is 14 residues long. CDR3 bases: TGTGCCAGCAGCCAAGTGCCCCTCCAAGACGACCAGTACTTC. Translated, it gives CASSQVPLQDDQYF.

V is TRBV15 and J is TRBJ1-5; the D is unclear. This CDR3 spans 17 amino acids. Germline V gives CDR1 LNHNV, CDR2 YYDKDF (reference sequence). With 1 base removed from V and 1 base from J, the gap between germline ends came to 14 bases. The CDR3 protein is CATSRVPGSGSNQPQHF. The CDR3 nucleotides are TGTGCCACCAGCAGAGTACCGGGGAGTGGAAGCAATCAGCCCCAGCATTTT.

The V call is TRBV7-2, the J call TRBJ1-1; D is undetermined. The CDR3 contains 13 residues. V was clipped by 5 bases and J by 1 base, with 8 bases between them. Germline assignment: CDR1 SGHTA and CDR2 FQGNSA. As DNA, the CDR3 is TGTGCCAGCAGCCGAGCGAGGAACACTGAAGCTTTCTTT. The encoded protein is CASSRARNTEAFF.

This chain connects TRBV20-1 to TRBJ1-1; 8 bases line up with TRBD1. The CDR3 covers 13 residues. In germline, CDR1 is DFQATT, CDR2 SNEGSKA (reference sequence). V dropped 3 bases and J dropped 5; count of bases not matched to a gene: 5. The DNA of the CDR3 is TGCAGTGCTAGCGACAGGGGAAGGACTGAAGCTTTCTTT. This encodes CSASDRGRTEAFF.

J is TRBJ1-5 and V is TRBV20-1; D gene uncertain. Deletions cut 6 bases from V and 3 bases from J, with 9 bases between. In germline, CDR1 is DFQATT, CDR2 SNEGSKA (reference sequence). The CDR3 spans 12 residues. The chain's CDR3 is CSALKSNQPQHF. The CDR3 DNA is TGCAGTGCCCTAAAGTCCAATCAGCCCCAGCATTTT.

CDR3 region: CSAREYLVGDAETQYF. The CDR3 nucleotides read TGCAGTGCTAGAGAATACCTGGTCGGGGACGCAGAGACCCAGTACTTC. The chain combines TRBV20-1 with TRBJ2-5, with D perhaps assigned TRBD1 or TRBD2 (5 bases each). The germline CDR1 and CDR2 sequences are DFQATT and SNEGSKA (reference sequence). The CDR3 has 16 amino acids. V was clipped by 0 bases and J by 4 bases, with 18 bases between them.

The chain carries TRBV5-6 and TRBJ2-5; tentatively, D is TRBD2 (5 bases). The CDR3 is made up of 15 amino acids. CDR1 SGHDT and CDR2 YYEEEE come from the germline V gene. V gave up 0 bases and J gave up 5 bases, with 14 bases separating them. The CDR3 protein is CASSLGGMGSETQYF. The CDR3 DNA follows: TGTGCCAGCAGCTTGGGAGGGATGGGTTCGGAGACCCAGTACTTC.